This T cell receptor (beta chain) is from a study of blood T cell repertoires in COVID-19. Overall study context: COVID-19 samples collected from the United States, Italy and Spain covered acute and convalescent phases. Sources were T cells, B-cell-depleted T cells, or PBMCs; the material itself was cDNA or gDNA.

Methods used by the authors: Reference gene primer amplification gave nucleated cell count estimates. The data were produced by immunoSEQ multiplex PCR, yet TCRdb's version contains in-frame clones alone and is incomplete. The V and J calls and clone size are taken from that table; D and trimming were inferred from the DNA. Of more than 40,000 clones in the sample, 82% were seen once. Germline V gene data show CDR1 as LNHNV and CDR2 as YYDKDF (reference sequence). This CDR3 spans 15 amino acids. The V gene lost 3 bases and the J gene lost 4 bases, with 16 bases spanning the gap. Sequencing was carried out using peripheral blood. This rearrangement joins TRBV15 to TRBJ2-7; D might be TRBD1 (6 bases). This clonotype was obtained from a human donor with acute or convalescent COVID-19. The donor label of this sample is uncertain. The CDR3 here is CATSRDSEIIYEQYF. In DNA form, the CDR3 reads TGTGCCACCAGCAGGGACAGCGAGATAATATACGAGCAGTACTTC.